The clone carrying this T cell receptor (beta chain) was detected a few times. Its antigen is currently unknown. This sample is drawn from a study of OX40 agonist ivuxolimab in advanced cancers. Study overall: Hepatocellular carcinoma, melanoma, renal cell or head and neck cancer occurred in dose-escalation patients. Study conclusions and caveats: Some nonresponders also had low normalized T-cell clonal expansion.

On cycle 4 day 1 and cycle 7 day 1, as well as at baseline, blood was sampled. Assay: immunoSEQ multiplex PCR; the TCRdb copy retains only in-frame clones and omits some. The sample consists of 58,000 or so clones, less than 85% of them appearing once. The V end was cut by 7 bases, the J end by 1 base, with 17 bases between. Germline values: CDR1 GTSNPN, CDR2 SVGIG (reference sequence). The CDR3 is 14 amino acids. This chain links TRBV30 with TRBJ2-7, with D possibly TRBD2 on 7 matching bases. This TCR derives from an adult with an advanced solid tumor such as melanoma, head and neck, liver or kidney cancer. Specimen: CD4+ or CD8+ T cells sorted from blood, collected in a trial of the OX40 agonist ivuxolimab. For the CDR3, the DNA is TGTGCCTCCCCGAAGGGGGGGGCGTCCTACGAGCAGTACTTC. Protein sequence: CASPKGGASYEQYF.